This T cell receptor beta chain was captured by sequencing in a study of blood T cells in healthy people across ages. Study background: Capturing about one barcoded beta molecule per two T cells was achieved by template switching. Findings and limits, study-wide: More naive CD4+ cells and higher diversity were found in long-lived than in aged donors. TCR beta diversity per million T cells fell roughly linearly with age.

With a J-beta primer mix and a sample-barcoded 5' primer, a second PCR ran about 7 to 12 cycles. At least 3 million CDR3-containing paired-end reads were obtained per sample. A single record per CDR3 protein comes from TCRdb applying MiXCR to the 5' RACE reads. The sample consists of around 1,800,000 distinct CDR3 sequences, roughly 43% of them appearing once. This clonotype was seen a handful of times. Its specificity is unknown. With V trimmed by 2 bases and J by 6 bases, 12 bases remained unmatched. Germline assignment: CDR1 KGHSH and CDR2 LQKENI. CDR3 length: 17 amino acids. V and J are TRBV18 and TRBJ1-1, with TRBD1 matching over 10 bases. The receptor's source is a human donor in good health. The sample was blood. For the CDR3, the DNA is TGTGCCAGCTCACCAATAACGGCCGGGACAGGGGCCTCTGAAGCTTTCTTT. Its translation: CASSPITAGTGASEAFF.